This TCR beta chain was found in a study of T cell responses to AZD1222 COVID-19 vaccine. The germline V gene encodes CDR1 SGHTA and CDR2 FQGTGA. The CDR3 spans 15 residues. Trimming removed 5 bases from V and 3 bases from J; junction bases left unmatched: 6. Data came from immunoSEQ multiplex PCR; TCRdb stores just in-frame clones and leaves some out. The sample shows around 44,000 clones, 70% to 90% of them seen only once. The sample in question was peripheral blood, obtained 28 days after the second AZD1222 dose. The chain employs TRBV7-3 and TRBJ1-1; the match to TRBD1 covers 10 bases. The sequence was obtained from an adult who received the AZD1222 COVID-19 vaccine. Here the CDR3 DNA reads TGTGCCAGCAGCCCGACAGGGGGCGCGTACACTGAAGCTTTCTTT. It encodes CASSPTGGAYTEAFF.